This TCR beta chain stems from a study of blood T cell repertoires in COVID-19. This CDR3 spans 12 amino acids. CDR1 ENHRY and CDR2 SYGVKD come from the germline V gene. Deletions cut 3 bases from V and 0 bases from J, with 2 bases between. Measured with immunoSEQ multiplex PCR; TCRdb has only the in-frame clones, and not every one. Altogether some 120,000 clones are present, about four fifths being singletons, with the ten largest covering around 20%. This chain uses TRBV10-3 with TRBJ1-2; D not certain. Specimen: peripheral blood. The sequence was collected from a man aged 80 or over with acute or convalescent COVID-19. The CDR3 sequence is CAISDTNYGYTF. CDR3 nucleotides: TGTGCCATCAGTGACACTAACTATGGCTACACCTTC.